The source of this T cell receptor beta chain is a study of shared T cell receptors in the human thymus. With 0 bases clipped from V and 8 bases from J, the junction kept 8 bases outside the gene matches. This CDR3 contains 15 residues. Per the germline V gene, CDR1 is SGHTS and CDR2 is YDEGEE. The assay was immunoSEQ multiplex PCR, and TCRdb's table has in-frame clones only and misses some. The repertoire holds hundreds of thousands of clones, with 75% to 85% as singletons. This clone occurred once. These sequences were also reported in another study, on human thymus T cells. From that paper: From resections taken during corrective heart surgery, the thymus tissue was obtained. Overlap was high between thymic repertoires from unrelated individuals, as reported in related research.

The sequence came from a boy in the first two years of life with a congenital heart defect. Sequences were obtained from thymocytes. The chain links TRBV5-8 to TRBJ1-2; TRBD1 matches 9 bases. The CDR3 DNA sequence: TGTGCCAGCAGCTTGGCGGGACAGGGAATCTTGGGCTACACCTTC. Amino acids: CASSLAGQGILGYTF.